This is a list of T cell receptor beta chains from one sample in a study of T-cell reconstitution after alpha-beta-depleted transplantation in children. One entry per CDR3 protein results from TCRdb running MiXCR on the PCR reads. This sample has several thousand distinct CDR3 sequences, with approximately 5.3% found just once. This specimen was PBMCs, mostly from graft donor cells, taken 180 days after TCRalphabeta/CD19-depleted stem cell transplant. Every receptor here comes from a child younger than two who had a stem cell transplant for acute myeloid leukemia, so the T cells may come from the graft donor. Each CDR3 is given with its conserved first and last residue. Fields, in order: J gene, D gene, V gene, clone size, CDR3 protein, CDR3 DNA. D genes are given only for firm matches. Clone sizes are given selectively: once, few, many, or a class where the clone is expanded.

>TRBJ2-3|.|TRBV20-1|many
CSAMDGGRDTQYF
TGCAGTGCTATGGACGGGGGGCGAGATACGCAGTATTTT
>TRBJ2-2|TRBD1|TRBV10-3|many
CAISEGDRGHEAGELFF
TGTGCCATCAGTGAAGGGGACAGGGGGCATGAGGCCGGGGAGCTGTTTTTT
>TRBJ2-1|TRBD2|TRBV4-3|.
CASSQGGSGLALAGREQFF
TGCGCCAGCAGCCAAGGAGGATCCGGGTTGGCGCTAGCGGGACGTGAGCAGTTCTTC
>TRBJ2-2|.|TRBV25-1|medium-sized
CASSEFYTGNTGELFF
TGTGCCAGCAGTGAATTCTACACAGGGAACACCGGGGAGCTGTTTTTT
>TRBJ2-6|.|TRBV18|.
CASCPQWTGGTSGANVLTF
TGTGCCAGCTGCCCCCAGTGGACCGGGGGCACCTCTGGGGCCAACGTCCTGACTTTC
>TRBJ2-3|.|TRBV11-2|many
CASSSDRITDTQYF
TGTGCCAGCAGCTCGGACAGAATCACAGATACGCAGTATTTT
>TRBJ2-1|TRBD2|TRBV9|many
CASSPPYNGLAGSEQFF
TGTGCCAGCAGCCCCCCCTATAATGGACTAGCGGGTTCTGAGCAGTTCTTC
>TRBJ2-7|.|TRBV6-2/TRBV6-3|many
CASSYSTSGPYEQYF
TGTGCCAGCAGTTACTCGACTTCGGGACCCTACGAGCAGTACTTC
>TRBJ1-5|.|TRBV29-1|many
CSVEDDRNQPQHF
TGCAGCGTTGAAGACGACAGAAATCAGCCCCAGCATTTT
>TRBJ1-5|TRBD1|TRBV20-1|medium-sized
CSAMIQGGNQPQHF
TGCAGTGCTATGATACAGGGGGGTAATCAGCCCCAGCATTTT
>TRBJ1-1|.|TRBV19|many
CASSTKTGRAFF
TGTGCCAGTAGTACCAAGACGGGGAGAGCTTTCTTT
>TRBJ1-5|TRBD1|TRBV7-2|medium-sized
CASSWRQGDQPQHF
TGTGCCAGCAGCTGGCGACAGGGGGATCAGCCCCAGCATTTT
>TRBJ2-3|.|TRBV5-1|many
CASGLEAGTDTQYF
TGCGCCAGCGGGCTGGAGGCTGGCACAGATACGCAGTATTTT
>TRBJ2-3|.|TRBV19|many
CASSKGLTDTQYF
TGTGCCAGTAGTAAGGGCCTCACAGATACGCAGTATTTT
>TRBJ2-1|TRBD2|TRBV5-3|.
CARSYWRECGNEQFF
TGTGCCAGAAGCTATTGGCGGGAGTGCGGCAATGAGCAGTTCTTC
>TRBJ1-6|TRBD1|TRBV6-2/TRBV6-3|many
CASSLQGLPPLHF
TGTGCCAGCAGCCTACAGGGGTTGCCACCCCTCCACTTT
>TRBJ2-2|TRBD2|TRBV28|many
CASRRESRTGELFF
TGTGCCAGCAGGCGGGAGTCGCGCACCGGGGAGCTGTTTTTT
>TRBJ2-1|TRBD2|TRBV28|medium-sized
CASSADFAGAYNEQFF
TGTGCCAGCAGTGCCGACTTCGCGGGAGCCTACAATGAGCAGTTCTTC
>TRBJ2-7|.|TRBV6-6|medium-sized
CASSAGGRYEQYF
TGTGCCAGCAGTGCAGGGGGGAGGTACGAGCAGTACTTC
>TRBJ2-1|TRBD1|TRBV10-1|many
CASSADRGMNEQFF
TGCGCCAGCAGCGCGGACAGGGGTATGAATGAGCAGTTCTTC
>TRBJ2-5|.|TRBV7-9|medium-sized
CASTNRDIETQYF
TGTGCCAGCACCAACAGGGATATAGAGACCCAGTACTTC
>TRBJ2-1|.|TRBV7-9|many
CASSPAASLEQFF
TGTGCCAGCAGCCCCGCTGCGTCGCTGGAGCAGTTCTTC
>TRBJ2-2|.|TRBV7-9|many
CASSLVLDRSNTGELFF
TGTGCCAGCAGCTTAGTTCTCGACAGATCGAACACCGGGGAGCTGTTTTTT
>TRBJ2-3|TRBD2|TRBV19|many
CASRIASGSGDTQYF
TGTGCCAGTAGGATCGCTAGCGGGAGTGGAGATACGCAGTATTTT
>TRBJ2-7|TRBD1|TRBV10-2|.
CASSEDRGEEQYF
TGCGCCAGCAGTGAGGACAGGGGAGAAGAGCAGTACTTC
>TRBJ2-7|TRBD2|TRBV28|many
CASSLWGGRGEQYF
TGTGCCAGCAGTTTATGGGGCGGGAGGGGAGAGCAGTACTTC
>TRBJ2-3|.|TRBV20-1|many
CSARRPTSTDTQYF
TGCAGTGCCCGGAGGCCCACTAGCACAGATACGCAGTATTTT
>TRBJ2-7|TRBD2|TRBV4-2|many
CASSQGVSGKFYEQYF
TGTGCCAGCAGCCAAGGGGTTAGCGGGAAGTTCTACGAGCAGTACTTC
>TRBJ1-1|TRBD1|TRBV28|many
CASPKPGQGARNTEAFF
TGTGCCAGCCCAAAGCCGGGACAGGGGGCGCGGAACACTGAAGCTTTCTTT
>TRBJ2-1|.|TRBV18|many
CASSPREYSYNEQFF
TGTGCCAGCTCACCACGGGAATACTCCTACAATGAGCAGTTCTTC
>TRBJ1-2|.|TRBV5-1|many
CASSPEGGANYGYTF
TGCGCCAGCAGCCCGGAGGGCGGTGCTAACTATGGCTACACCTTC
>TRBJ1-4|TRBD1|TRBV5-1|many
CASSQTGGAIDEKLFF
TGCGCCAGCAGCCAGACAGGGGGCGCGATTGACGAAAAACTGTTTTTT
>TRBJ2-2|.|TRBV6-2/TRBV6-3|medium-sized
CASTVISNTGELFF
TGTGCCAGCACGGTCATTTCGAACACCGGGGAGCTGTTTTTT
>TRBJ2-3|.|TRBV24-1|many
CATSETARGGQYF
TGTGCCACCAGTGAAACCGCCCGGGGTGGGCAGTATTTT
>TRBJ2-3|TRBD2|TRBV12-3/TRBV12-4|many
CASSLVLAGDFADTQYF
TGTGCCAGCAGTTTAGTCCTAGCGGGAGACTTTGCAGATACGCAGTATTTT
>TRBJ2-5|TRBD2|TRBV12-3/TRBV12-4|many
CASTIAGGGETQYF
TGTGCCAGCACTATAGCGGGAGGGGGGGAGACCCAGTACTTC
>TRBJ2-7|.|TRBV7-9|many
CASSLSTTSYEQYF
TGTGCCAGCAGCTTAAGTACAACGTCCTACGAGCAGTACTTC
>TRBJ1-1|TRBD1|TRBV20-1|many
CSARSTGVLNTEAFF
TGCAGTGCTAGATCGACAGGGGTATTGAACACTGAAGCTTTCTTT
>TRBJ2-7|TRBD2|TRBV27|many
CASTPFGGVTKQYF
TGTGCCAGCACCCCTTTTGGGGGGGTGACGAAGCAGTACTTC
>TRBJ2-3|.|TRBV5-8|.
CASRPRHRTADTQYF
TGTGCCAGCAGACCCAGGCACAGGACTGCAGATACGCAGTATTTT
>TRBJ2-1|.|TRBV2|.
CASRLDNEQFF
TGTGCCAGCAGACTAGACAATGAGCAGTTCTTC